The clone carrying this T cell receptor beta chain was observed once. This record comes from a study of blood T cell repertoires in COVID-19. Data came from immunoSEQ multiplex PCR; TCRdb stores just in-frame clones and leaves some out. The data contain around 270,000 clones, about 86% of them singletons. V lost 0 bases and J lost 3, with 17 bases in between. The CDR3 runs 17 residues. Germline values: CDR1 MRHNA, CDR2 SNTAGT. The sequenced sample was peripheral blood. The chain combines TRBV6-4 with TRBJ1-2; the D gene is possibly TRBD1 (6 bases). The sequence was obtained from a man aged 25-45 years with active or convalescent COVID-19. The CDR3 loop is CASSDSSLGGADYGYTF. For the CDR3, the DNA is TGTGCCAGCAGTGACTCGAGTCTTGGGGGGGCAGACTATGGCTACACCTTC.